A single sample gave rise to the 29 T cell receptor beta chains below, sequenced in a study of spatial heterogeneity in lung cancer. Noted time point: blood at routine non-recurrence follow-up after resection. No cell sorting; template was whole RNA from tumor, lung tissue or PBMC. TCRdb re-derived calls from the 5' RACE reads in MiXCR, one entry per CDR3 protein. The table has about 52,000 distinct CDR3 sequences, less than 9.5% seen once. Sequences were derived from PBMCs, sampled at follow-up. The origin of the receptors is a female donor with early-stage non-small cell lung cancer.

This clonotype was counted only a few times. The V call is TRBV7-6, the J call TRBJ2-1, with a weak D call TRBD2 (6 bases). The CDR3 is 15 amino acids. From germline, CDR1 is SGHVS and CDR2 FNYEAQ. Trimming left V 1 base short and J 2 bases short, with 9 bases between. Written as DNA, the CDR3 is TGTGCCAGCAGCTTAGGAGGGACTGCCTACAATGAGCAGTTCTTC. This gives the protein CASSLGGTAYNEQFF.

This clonotype has a handful of counts. The V gene is TRBV3-1, the J gene TRBJ1-2, with 11 bases that match TRBD1. This CDR3 has 15 residues. Germline loops: CDR1 LGHDT, CDR2 YNNKEL (reference sequence). Trimming removed 3 bases from V and 9 bases from J; junction bases left unmatched: 9. CDR3 nucleotide sequence: TGTGCCAGCAGCCAGGAGGACAGGGGGCAGGATAGCTACACCTTC. It yields the protein CASSQEDRGQDSYTF. The full variable domain, its missing parts supplied by reference TRBV3-1 and TRBJ1-2, is DTAVSQTPKYLVTQMGNDKSIKCEQNLGHDTMYWYKQDSKKFLKIMFSYNNKELIINETVPNRFSPKSPDKAHLNLHINSLELGDSAVYFCASSQEDRGQDSYTFGSGTRLTVV.

This clonotype came up many times. The V and J genes are TRBV7-6 and TRBJ1-5; D gene unclear. Per germline, CDR1 SGHVS and CDR2 FNYEAQ. Trimming removed 1 base at V and 7 bases at J, with 11 bases between. This CDR3 has 14 residues. The CDR3 here is CASSLELGRQPQHF. DNA for the CDR3: TGTGCCAGCAGCTTAGAGTTGGGGAGGCAGCCCCAGCATTTT.

This clonotype has at least ten counts. J is TRBJ2-4 and V is TRBV7-2; no clear D. This CDR3 contains 13 residues. Between the trimmed V and J ends, which lost 4 bases and 5 bases, there was a span of 9 bases. CDR1 SGHTA and CDR2 FQGNSA come from the germline V gene. In DNA form, the CDR3 reads TGTGCCAGCAGCTCAACATGGGAAAACATTCAGTACTTC. Amino acid sequence: CASSSTWENIQYF.

This clonotype came up a few times. The chain combines TRBV6-1 with TRBJ1-3; D is perhaps TRBD1 (6 bases). This CDR3 has 16 amino acids. Trimming took off 0 bases at V and 4 bases at J, with 13 bases between the two ends. CDR1 is MNHNS and CDR2 is SASEGT in the germline V gene. Here the CDR3 reads CASSEAGPGAGNTIYF. The CDR3, as DNA: TGTGCCAGCAGTGAAGCAGGACCAGGGGCAGGAAACACCATATATTTT.

This clonotype showed up many times. The gene calls are TRBV28 and TRBJ2-3; D is uncertain. Trimming took 5 bases from V and 6 from J, leaving 6 bases between them. This CDR3 is 11 amino acids long. Looked up from germline, CDR1 is MDHEN and CDR2 is SYDVKM. CDR3 sequence (DNA): TGTGCCAGCAGTGCCCGGGATACGCAGTATTTT. Protein: CASSARDTQYF.

CDR3 DNA sequence: TGCAGTGCCAAAAGGAGGCAGGAGGCTTTCTTT. It codes for CSAKRRQEAFF. J is TRBJ1-1 and V is TRBV20-1; no firm D call. The length of the CDR3 is 11 residues. Trimming cost V 6 bases and J 11 bases, with 16 bases left between them. Germline CDR1 DFQATT, CDR2 SNEGSKA (reference sequence).

This clonotype was counted ten times or more. The chain combines TRBV2 with TRBJ2-6; tentatively, D is TRBD2 (5 bases). The V end was cut by 8 bases, the J end by 9 bases, with 5 bases between. The CDR3 extends over 10 amino acids. CDR1 is SNHLY and CDR2 is FYNNEI in the germline V gene. CDR3 DNA sequence: TGTGCCAGCGGAGGCAACGTCCTGACTTTC. It translates to CASGGNVLTF.

This clonotype was seen a handful of times. CDR3 residues: CASSYRQGGYEQYF. Here the CDR3 DNA reads TGTGCCAGCAGTTACCGACAGGGCGGATACGAGCAGTACTTC. The chain joins TRBV6-5 to TRBJ2-7, with 7 bases identical to TRBD1. Germline assignment: CDR1 MNHEY and CDR2 SVGAGI. J lost 4 bases, V lost 2 bases, and 5 bases had no gene match. CDR3 size: 14 residues.

The J gene is TRBJ2-4, the V gene TRBV20-1; the D gene is possibly TRBD2 (7 bases). Trimming cost V 1 base and J 0 bases, with 10 bases left between them. CDR3 length: 15 amino acids. Germline V gives CDR1 DFQATT, CDR2 SNEGSKA (reference sequence). The CDR3 protein is CSARGGGVAKNIQYF. DNA for the CDR3: TGCAGTGCTAGAGGAGGGGGGGTAGCCAAAAACATTCAGTACTTC.

This clonotype came up many times. The V gene is TRBV20-1, the J gene TRBJ1-4, with 10 nucleotides matching TRBD1. V was clipped by 3 bases and J by 7 bases; unmatched bases: 2. The CDR3 contains 13 residues. The germline CDR1 and CDR2 sequences are DFQATT and SNEGSKA (reference sequence). CDR3 coding DNA: TGCAGTGCTAGGACAGGGGGCCCTGAAAAACTGTTTTTT. Amino acid sequence: CSARTGGPEKLFF.

There are many counts of this clonotype. The genes are TRBV7-8 and TRBJ2-2; D ambiguous. Germline loops: CDR1 SGHVS, CDR2 FQNEAQ. CDR3 length equals 16 residues. V lost 1 base and J lost 2, with 11 bases in between. The CDR3 loop is CASSLVYSFNTGELFF. In DNA form, the CDR3 reads TGTGCCAGCAGCTTAGTGTACAGCTTTAACACCGGGGAGCTGTTTTTT.

This clonotype was seen a few times. In DNA form, the CDR3 reads TGTGCCAGCAGAAGGACCGGGACAGGGGGCGCCGGTGGCTACACCTTC. Its protein product is CASRRTGTGGAGGYTF. J is TRBJ1-2 and V is TRBV11-1; 12 bases align to TRBD1. Germline trimming cut 6 bases from V and 7 bases from J; bases unmatched to any gene: 12. Germline CDR1 and CDR2: SGHAT and FQDESV (reference sequence). This CDR3 has 16 amino acids.

In this sample, this clonotype turned up many times. The chain couples TRBV20-1 to TRBJ2-7; 8 bases fit TRBD1. Germline CDR1 is DFQATT and CDR2 is SNEGSKA (reference sequence). This CDR3 has 16 residues. With 0 bases clipped from V and 0 bases from J, the junction kept 7 bases outside the gene matches. The DNA for the CDR3 is TGCAGTGCTAGAGACCGCCGGACAGGGTACTCCTACGAGCAGTACTTC. It encodes CSARDRRTGYSYEQYF.

This clonotype was counted between two and nine times. This chain links TRBV7-2 with TRBJ1-1, with 9 bases fitting TRBD1. Germline CDR1 reads SGHTA; CDR2 reads FQGNSA. The V and J ends lost 5 bases and 0 bases, in that order; junction bases with no gene match: 4. The CDR3 length is 15 residues. The CDR3 bases are TGTGCCAGCAGCAGACAGGGGGGTATGAACACTGAAGCTTTCTTT. This translates into CASSRQGGMNTEAFF.

In its sample, this clonotype was seen many times. V usage is TRBV20-1 and J usage is TRBJ2-5, with TRBD1 as a possible D gene (6 bases). CDR1 DFQATT and CDR2 SNEGSKA come from the germline V gene (reference sequence). V was shortened by 6 bases and J by 7 bases, with 18 bases between the two germline ends. CDR3 length: 13 residues. CDR3 in amino acids: CSAPYDRKGTQYF. CDR3 coding DNA: TGCAGTGCCCCCTACGACAGGAAGGGGACCCAGTACTTC.

J is TRBJ2-7 and V is TRBV19, with 9 nucleotides matching TRBD1. The V gene's germline CDR1 is LNHDA and CDR2 SQIVND (reference sequence). The CDR3 is 15 residues long. Trimming at V came to 4 bases and at J to 0 bases, leaving 4 bases not matched to a gene. CDR3 in amino acids: CASSTGQGYSYEQYF. The CDR3 DNA follows: TGTGCCAGTAGTACCGGACAGGGGTACTCCTACGAGCAGTACTTC.

This clonotype was seen a few times. V usage is TRBV5-1 and J usage is TRBJ2-1, with a possible D match to TRBD1 (6 bases). V dropped 1 base and J dropped 11 bases, with 22 bases sitting between them. Germline V gene sequence: CDR1 SGHRS, CDR2 YFSETQ. The CDR3 covers 16 residues. The CDR3 DNA follows: TGCGCCAGCAGCTTGAAGGGGGTTGGACAGATGAATAAGCAGTTCTTC. The encoded protein is CASSLKGVGQMNKQFF. The full variable domain, with the rest looked up from reference TRBV5-1 and TRBJ2-1, is KAGVTQTPRYLIKTRGQQVTLSCSPISGHRSVSWYQQTPGQGLQFLFEYFSETQRNKGNFPGRFSGRQFSNSRSEMNVSTLELGDSALYLCASSLKGVGQMNKQFFGPGTRLTVL.

This clonotype has more than one count but fewer than ten. The CDR3 here is CASRTDRGFYNEQFF. CDR3 in DNA: TGTGCCAGCAGAACGGACAGGGGGTTCTACAATGAGCAGTTCTTC. V gene TRBV6-6 combines with J gene TRBJ2-1, with TRBD1 matching 10 bases. Germline V gives CDR1 MNHNY, CDR2 SVGAGI (reference sequence). Germline trimming cut 6 bases from V and 3 bases from J; bases unmatched to any gene: 5. This CDR3 comprises 15 residues.

This clonotype was found a few times. The chain combines TRBV28 with TRBJ1-3; 10 bases map to TRBD1. CDR3 length: 15 residues. V trimming: 4 bases; J trimming: 2 bases; junction bases outside the gene matches: 2. CDR1 and CDR2 from the germline V gene are MDHEN and SYDVKM. CDR3 loop: CASSSDRGPGNTIYF. The CDR3 bases are TGTGCCAGCAGTTCAGACAGGGGGCCTGGAAACACCATATATTTT.

The count of this clonotype is one. The chain is built from TRBV20-1 and TRBJ2-7; no clear D gene. Germline-derived CDR1 and CDR2 are DFQATT and SNEGSKA (reference sequence). The CDR3 has 13 amino acids. The V gene lost 3 bases and the J gene lost 3 bases, with 12 bases spanning the gap. CDR3 sequence reads: CSASSDHYYEQYV. The DNA for the CDR3 is TGCAGTGCTAGCTCGGACCACTACTACGAGCAGTACGTC.

This clonotype is a singleton in its sample. The chain is built from TRBV3-1 and TRBJ2-2, with unresolved D. Germline CDR1 reads LGHDT; CDR2 reads YNNKEL (reference sequence). The CDR3 runs to 18 residues. The V and J ends lost 2 bases and 0 bases respectively, with 16 bases between them. The CDR3 coding sequence is TGTGCCAGCAGCCAAATTCCCTACGGAGCAGCGAACACCGGGGAGCTGTTTTTT. It yields the protein CASSQIPYGAANTGELFF.

There are many counts of this clonotype. The rearrangement links TRBV6-5 to TRBJ2-7; D may be TRBD1 (5 bases). The CDR3 spans 11 residues. The germline gives CDR1 MNHEY, CDR2 SVGAGI. The ends were cut back, 0 bases at V and 9 bases at J, with 6 bases in the middle. The CDR3 sequence is CASSYSGLQYF. The CDR3 DNA follows: TGTGCCAGCAGTTACTCGGGGCTGCAGTACTTC.

In its sample, this clonotype was seen many times. The chain has TRBV15 and TRBJ1-2; tentatively, D is TRBD1 (6 bases). The length of the CDR3 is 15 residues. Trimming cost V 1 base and J 3 bases, with 12 bases left between them. Germline values: CDR1 LNHNV, CDR2 YYDKDF (reference sequence). The DNA of the CDR3 is TGTGCCACCAGCAGAGGGGCATCAGGGGACTATGGCTACACCTTC. Encoded protein: CATSRGASGDYGYTF.

The gene calls are TRBV20-1 and TRBJ2-3; the D call may be TRBD1 or TRBD2 (5 bases each). The CDR3 totals 14 residues. The V end was cut by 2 bases, the J end by 5 bases, with 14 bases between. Germline V gene sequence: CDR1 DFQATT, CDR2 SNEGSKA (reference sequence). The chain's CDR3 is CSARNWGRQDTQYF. CDR3 nucleotides: TGCAGTGCTAGAAATTGGGGACGCCAAGATACGCAGTATTTT.

This clonotype was seen ten or more times. The chain has TRBV4-1 and TRBJ2-1, with D possibly called TRBD1 or TRBD2 (5 bases each). V was cut by 0 bases and J by 0 bases, with 12 bases left in between. Germline CDR1 MGHRA, CDR2 YSYEKL. The CDR3 loop spans 17 amino acids. The chain's CDR3 is CASSQDEGPSSYNEQFF. CDR3 DNA: TGCGCCAGCAGCCAAGATGAGGGGCCGAGCTCCTACAATGAGCAGTTCTTC.

At least ten counts were recorded for this clonotype. V is TRBV28 and J is TRBJ2-5; D is ambiguous. Deletions cut 6 bases from V and 2 bases from J, with 7 bases between. From germline, CDR1 is MDHEN and CDR2 SYDVKM. The CDR3 covers 12 residues. The CDR3 spells CASRSSQETQYF. The CDR3 DNA reads TGTGCCAGCAGGTCGTCACAAGAGACCCAGTACTTC.

This clonotype was detected ten times or more. V usage is TRBV2 and J usage is TRBJ2-1, with 9 positions matching TRBD1. Trimming took 7 bases from V and 5 from J; bases not matched to a gene: 9. CDR3 length: 15 amino acids. Germline lookup yields CDR1 SNHLY and CDR2 FYNNEI. In nucleotides, the CDR3 is TGTGCCAGCAAAATGGGGACAGGGTCAAACAATGAGCAGTTCTTC. This codes for CASKMGTGSNNEQFF.

The count of this clonotype is one. Mismatch with germline at one junction end may stem from a read error. The chain links TRBV15 to TRBJ2-1; D might be TRBD1 (6 bases). The germline V gene encodes CDR1 LNHNV and CDR2 YYDKDF (reference sequence). This CDR3 has 19 residues. The chain's CDR3 is CATSRDIGIARTAHNERFF. The CDR3 DNA reads TGTGCCACCAGCAGAGATATCGGGATCGCTCGGACAGCACACAATGAGCGGTTCTTC.